The rows below give T cell receptor beta chains drawn from one sample of a study of patients and donors after allogeneic stem cell transplantation. TCRdb re-called the RT-PCR reads through MiXCR, storing one row per CDR3 protein. The sample consists of about 74,000 distinct CDR3 sequences, more than 25% of them appearing once. The sequencing input was blood, either unsorted or a sorted T cell fraction (not recorded which). The receptors were gathered from a human donor who was either an allogeneic HSCT recipient or a stem cell or donor lymphocyte infusion donor (not recorded which). It is not recorded whose cells these are; they may come from a transplant donor. Each CDR3 is given with its conserved first and last residue.

v_call cdr3_aa
TRBV2 CASRSTSGRVDTQYF
TRBV18 CASSPGTDTQYF
TRBV9 CASSPRSGDKIPNYGYTF
TRBV27 CASSRQGQAPTDTQYF
TRBV29-1 CSVEDRDKNTGELFF
TRBV6-6 CASSSQYEQYF
TRBV29-1 CSVGRLDYEQYF
TRBV12-3/TRBV12-4 CASSPDRGNSPLHF
TRBV14 CASSRDGEQFF
TRBV20-1 CSASGTGFPNTEAFF
TRBV5-1 CASSWDRDLYEQYF
TRBV5-1 CASSLVVGIEQYF
TRBV27 CASREGQGLFQPQHF
TRBV9 CASSVVGNTGELFF
TRBV28 CASSLQRFGYTF
TRBV30 CAWSLDSEAFF
TRBV6-5 CASSYRDRATEAFF
TRBV7-9 CASSSRGGDEQYF
TRBV6-4 CASRRLARYSNQPQHF
TRBV5-1 CASSPHGQILSLFSEAFF
TRBV6-5 CASSYSRAKIGAFF
TRBV24-1 CATSDSTVPGNTIYF
TRBV10-3 CAISSLQGALTEAFF
TRBV3-1 CASSQADRDNSPLHF
TRBV4-3 CASSQRDTKADTQYF
TRBV6-6 CASSYSWELFF
TRBV2 CASSPFWEQYF
TRBV7-3 CASSLGAGGRNEQFF
TRBV2 CASSAEDQPQHF
TRBV4-1 CASSQDRVPKNIQYF
TRBV27 CASSFSAARGLGYGYTF
TRBV6-5 CASGESNQPQHF
TRBV4-2 CASSQDLASPTYEQYF